These 13 T cell receptor beta chains share one sample of origin, sequenced in a study of cytomegalovirus exposure and HLA in healthy donors (dated by TCRdb to about 2017). Preparation of the library involved the immunoSEQ multiplex PCR assay. TCRdb stores this immuneACCESS table with in-frame sequences only. Part of the clones is absent; in the studies checked, under half of the shortfall reflects unresolved V genes, and no reason is known for the rest. In this sample the table shows approximately 44,000 clones, 88% of which occur a single time. Roughly 6.7% of the sample is held by the ten biggest clonotypes. Sequenced input: PBMCs. These receptors were obtained from a woman aged 25 to 45 in good health and CMV-seronegative.

The chain combines TRBV7-2 with TRBJ2-1, with 8 bases that match TRBD2. V dropped 2 bases and J dropped 6; count of bases not matched to a gene: 9. Germline CDR1 reads SGHTA; CDR2 reads FQGNSA. CDR3 length: 16 residues. CDR3 DNA: TGTGCCAGCAGCTTAAACTCGGCGGGAGGAAGCAATGAGCAGTTCTTC. It specifies CASSLNSAGGSNEQFF.

The chain recombines TRBV18 with TRBJ1-5; perhaps TRBD1 as D (6 bases). The V gene lost 1 base and the J gene lost 7 bases, with 14 bases spanning the gap. The CDR3 contains 15 residues. The germline CDR1 and CDR2 sequences are KGHSH and LQKENI. CDR3 residues: CASSPRQVDFQPQHF. For the CDR3, the DNA is TGTGCCAGCTCACCACGACAGGTCGATTTCCAGCCCCAGCATTTT.

The V gene is TRBV6-1, the J gene TRBJ1-4; 7 bases are shared with TRBD1. CDR3 length: 12 residues. The V gene end was trimmed by 8 bases and the J gene end by 8 bases; junction bases not matched to a gene: 5. Germline lookup yields CDR1 MNHNS and CDR2 SASEGT. CDR3 residues: CASRTGPEKLFF. The CDR3 nucleotides are TGTGCCAGCCGGACAGGCCCGGAAAAACTGTTTTTT.

This chain joins TRBV6-6 and TRBJ2-4, with TRBD2 identical over 10 bases. There are 15 residues in the CDR3. V shed 5 bases and J 1 base; nucleotides not matched to a gene: 2. The V gene's germline CDR1 is MNHNY and CDR2 SVGAGI (reference sequence). The chain's CDR3 is CASSLAGEAKNIQYF. The CDR3 DNA is TGTGCCAGCAGTCTAGCGGGAGAGGCCAAAAACATTCAGTACTTC.

The CDR3: CASRDSRTGADTQYF. The DNA for the CDR3 is TGTGCCAGCAGGGACAGTAGGACAGGGGCAGATACGCAGTATTTT. The genes are TRBV28 and TRBJ2-3; the match to TRBD1 covers 9 bases. J gave up 4 bases and V 6 bases, and 8 bases lay outside the gene matches. CDR1 is MDHEN and CDR2 is SYDVKM in the germline V gene. CDR3 length: 15 amino acids.

The gene calls are TRBV5-5 and TRBJ2-3; TRBD1 might be the D (7 bases). The CDR3 extends over 19 amino acids. Germline loops: CDR1 SGHKS, CDR2 YYEKEE (reference sequence). V was pared by 1 base and J by 0 bases, with 21 bases between. CDR3 sequence reads: CASSLSAAGGRPSTDTQYF. Written as DNA, the CDR3 is TGTGCCAGCAGCTTGAGTGCGGCAGGGGGGAGGCCGAGCACAGATACGCAGTATTTT.

This sequence joins TRBV7-8 and TRBJ1-4, with TRBD1 identical over 8 bases. CDR3 length: 16 amino acids. The V segment lost 5 bases and the J segment 8 bases; nucleotides outside the gene matches: 13. The germline CDR1 and CDR2 sequences are SGHVS and FQNEAQ. CDR3 amino acids: CASSPIGQGHLEKLFF. The CDR3 region has the DNA TGTGCCAGCAGCCCAATCGGACAGGGTCACTTGGAAAAACTGTTTTTT.

This sequence joins TRBV2 and TRBJ2-2, with 7 bases identical to TRBD1. CDR1 and CDR2 (germline): SNHLY, FYNNEI. The J segment lost 6 bases and the V segment lost 5 bases, leaving 9 bases of the junction unmatched. The CDR3 is 15 amino acids. CDR3 DNA: TGTGCCAGCAGTCAAAGAGGACAGGTTGCCGGGGAGCTGTTTTTT. Translated, it gives CASSQRGQVAGELFF.

V gene TRBV4-1 combines with J gene TRBJ2-1; 8 bases agree with TRBD2. The length of the CDR3 is 16 residues. The germline CDR1 and CDR2 sequences are MGHRA and YSYEKL. V was clipped by 1 base and J by 10 bases; unmatched bases: 12. The CDR3, as DNA: TGCGCCAGCAGCCAAGTTGGCCTAGCGGGTGAGGTCGAGCAGTTCTTC. Protein: CASSQVGLAGEVEQFF.

This chain links TRBV28 with TRBJ2-3, with a possible D match to TRBD2 (7 bases). Between the trimmed V and J ends, which lost 6 bases and 10 bases, there was a span of 17 bases. CDR1 is MDHEN, CDR2 SYDVKM, per germline. The CDR3 loop spans 13 amino acids. The CDR3 sequence: CASSKGGRGPQYF. For the CDR3, the DNA is TGTGCCAGCAGCAAGGGGGGGCGCGGCCCGCAGTATTTT.

The chain uses TRBV2 and TRBJ2-7; TRBD1 matches at 9 bases. The CDR3 totals 15 residues. Trimming removed 7 bases from V and 0 bases from J; junction bases left unmatched: 7. Germline lookup yields CDR1 SNHLY and CDR2 FYNNEI. In DNA, the CDR3 is TGTGCCAGCAACGAGGACAGGGGAAACTCCTACGAGCAGTACTTC. It codes for CASNEDRGNSYEQYF.

This sequence joins TRBV21-1 and TRBJ1-5; no check of the table's D call, TRBD1, against the DNA was made. TRBV21-1 is flagged as a pseudogene. This CDR3 is 21 amino acids long. The CDR3 nucleotides are TGTGCCAGCAGCAAAGCGCCCCTACAGGGCCCCTACAGACTTAGCAATCAGCCCCAGCATTTT. Translating gives CASSKAPLQGPYRLSNQPQHF.

The chain has TRBV18 and TRBJ2-7; 9 nucleotides align to TRBD1. Germline CDR1 KGHSH, CDR2 LQKENI. The length of the CDR3 is 15 residues. The V and J ends lost 5 bases and 3 bases, in that order; junction bases with no gene match: 8. CDR3 nucleotide sequence: TGTGCCAGCTCATTTCGGACAGGGGATTTCTACGAGCAGTACTTC. Translated, it gives CASSFRTGDFYEQYF.